The 20 T cell receptor beta chains reported below all come from one sample, sequenced in a study of post-analysis software for immune sequencing data. Study-wide results and limits: Patients used about 5 TRBV segments, including TRBV5-6, TRBV5-1 and TRBV20-1, more often than controls.

Libraries were made from TCR beta cDNA, and they carried unique molecular identifiers. TCRdb re-analysed the PCR reads in MiXCR, keeping a single row per CDR3 protein. The table lists some 800,000 distinct CDR3 sequences, roughly 50% of them singletons, with roughly 4.4% in the top ten. Their recognized antigens are unknown. The sample consisted of blood. Receptor source: a girl aged 5-17 years with multiple sclerosis.

The V gene is TRBV28, the J gene TRBJ2-5, with D tentatively TRBD1 (5 bases). Germline values: CDR1 MDHEN, CDR2 SYDVKM. Trimming shortened V by 5 bases and J by 5 bases, and 12 bases separated the two germline ends. The CDR3 has 13 amino acids. CDR3 protein: CASSGADGETQYF. The CDR3 nucleotides read TGTGCCAGCAGTGGGGCCGACGGGGAGACCCAGTACTTC.

The sample holds a few counts of this clonotype. V and J are TRBV7-3 and TRBJ2-3; TRBD2 agrees at 11 bases. Germline CDR1 reads SGHTA; CDR2 reads FQGTGA. The CDR3 has 16 amino acids. The J segment lost 4 bases and the V segment lost 5 bases, leaving 8 bases of the junction unmatched. The CDR3 here is CASSELAGAEADTQYF. The CDR3 DNA reads TGTGCCAGCAGCGAACTAGCGGGAGCGGAGGCAGATACGCAGTATTTT.

This clonotype has at least ten counts. The rearrangement uses TRBV6-2 or TRBV6-3 and TRBJ2-3, with a weak D call TRBD2 (5 bases). Trimming took 5 bases from V and 0 from J, leaving 6 bases between them. In germline, CDR1 is MNHEY, CDR2 SVGEGT. The CDR3 runs to 13 residues. Here the CDR3 reads CASSQRSTDTQYF. The CDR3, as DNA: TGTGCCAGCAGTCAGCGGAGCACAGATACGCAGTATTTT.

This chain links TRBV7-2 with TRBJ1-1; 9 nucleotides agree with TRBD1. Trimming removed 5 bases from V and 6 bases from J; junction bases left unmatched: 13. Looked up from germline, CDR1 is SGHTA and CDR2 is FQGNSA. The CDR3 has 16 residues. CDR3 nucleotide sequence: TGTGCCAGCAGCCCTAGAACAGGGGGCGGCGGACCTGAAGCTTTCTTT. Translated, it gives CASSPRTGGGGPEAFF.

The chain joins TRBV5-1 to TRBJ2-1; D is possibly TRBD1 (7 bases). Trimming took 5 bases from V and 2 from J, leaving 14 bases between them. The CDR3 consists of 15 residues. Looked up from germline, CDR1 is SGHRS and CDR2 is YFSETQ. The CDR3 DNA reads as TGCGCCAGCAGAACTAGCCAGGGGGCCTACAATGAGCAGTTCTTC. As protein: CASRTSQGAYNEQFF.

The table lists this clonotype with many counts. The V and J genes are TRBV7-8 and TRBJ2-7; 7 nucleotides align to TRBD1. The length of the CDR3 is 15 residues. J gave up 1 base and V 0 bases, and 3 bases lay outside the gene matches. Germline assignment: CDR1 SGHVS and CDR2 FQNEAQ. The CDR3 DNA sequence: TGTGCCAGCAGCTTAGCGGCAGGGGGATCCTACGAGCAGTACTTC. This translates into CASSLAAGGSYEQYF.

The rearrangement links TRBV20-1 to TRBJ2-3; 10 bases agree with TRBD2. The CDR3 has 14 amino acids. CDR1 and CDR2 (germline): DFQATT, SNEGSKA (reference sequence). The ends lost 3 bases at V and 5 bases at J; junction bases unmatched: 5. Here the CDR3 DNA reads TGCAGTGCTAGCAGGGTAGCGGGAGGAGATACGCAGTATTTT. Its protein product is CSASRVAGGDTQYF.

This clonotype was counted between two and nine times. The chain joins TRBV5-1 to TRBJ2-3; a possible D gene is TRBD1 (5 bases). The germline V gene has CDR1 SGHRS and CDR2 YFSETQ. This CDR3 is 14 amino acids long. V dropped 4 bases and J dropped 3 bases, with 12 bases sitting between them. CDR3 sequence: CASSNGAGTDTQYF. The CDR3 coding sequence is TGCGCCAGCAGCAATGGGGCAGGGACAGATACGCAGTATTTT.

This clonotype was seen more than once but under ten times. The V call is TRBV27, the J call TRBJ2-4; 9 bases match TRBD2. Trimming cost V 3 bases and J 6 bases; bases outside gene matches: 0. This CDR3 is 13 amino acids long. Germline V gives CDR1 MNHEY, CDR2 SMNVEV (reference sequence). DNA of the CDR3: TGTGCCAGCAGTTTGCGGGGGGGAAACATTCAGTACTTC. This sequence encodes CASSLRGGNIQYF.

V is TRBV29-1 and J is TRBJ2-7; D gene ambiguous. From germline, CDR1 is SQVTM and CDR2 ANQGSEA. V dropped 7 bases and J dropped 4 bases, with 14 bases sitting between them. The CDR3 is 12 residues long. DNA for the CDR3: TGCAGCGCAGACCTGGACGGGTACGAGCAGTACTTC. As protein: CSADLDGYEQYF.

This clonotype was observed a handful of times. This chain uses TRBV7-9 with TRBJ2-3; no reliable D call. V was cut by 11 bases and J by 5 bases, with 17 bases left in between. This CDR3 contains 13 residues. Germline values: CDR1 SEHNR, CDR2 FQNEAQ (reference sequence). CDR3 nucleotide sequence: TGTGCCGGCCAGGCCATCCCCGGAGATACGCAGTATTTT. It codes for CAGQAIPGDTQYF.

Of note for this clonotype: The junction differs from germline at one of its ends, possibly a read error. The chain combines TRBV28 with TRBJ1-2; D is ambiguous. This CDR3 has 15 residues. Germline CDR1 MDHEN, CDR2 SYDVKM. The CDR3 reads CASSFRARKFYGHTF. CDR3 nucleotides: TGTGCCAGCAGTTTCCGCGCACGGAAGTTCTATGGCCACACCTTC.

This clonotype was seen a few times. The chain uses TRBV2 and TRBJ1-2; possible D gene TRBD1, 6 bases. The germline gives CDR1 SNHLY, CDR2 FYNNEI. The germline V and J ends were trimmed by 11 bases and 7 bases, with 23 bases remaining between them. The CDR3 sequence is 14 residues long. Written as DNA, the CDR3 is TGTGCCTCCCGAGGGGGGGTCCTGAAAACTGGCTACACCTTC. This codes for CASRGGVLKTGYTF.

The V gene is TRBV9, the J gene TRBJ2-1, with D unclear. The V gene lost 3 bases and the J gene lost 1 base, with 11 bases spanning the gap. The CDR3 runs to 15 residues. Germline CDR1 reads SGDLS; CDR2 reads YYNGEE. CDR3 loop: CASSGATNSYNEQFF. The CDR3, as DNA: TGTGCCAGCAGCGGCGCGACAAATTCCTACAATGAGCAGTTCTTC.

This rearrangement joins TRBV10-3 to TRBJ2-7; D is unclear. The germline CDR1 and CDR2 sequences are ENHRY and SYGVKD. This CDR3 comprises 14 residues. V was cut by 8 bases and J by 1 base, with 15 bases left in between. CDR3 nucleotides: TGTGCCATCGGCGGATATAATACATCCTACGAGCAGTACTTC. It codes for CAIGGYNTSYEQYF.

The V call is TRBV5-1, the J call TRBJ2-7; D perhaps matches TRBD1 (6 bases). The CDR3 has 15 residues. Between the trimmed V and J ends, which lost 3 bases and 0 bases, there was a span of 13 bases. Germline-derived CDR1 and CDR2 are SGHRS and YFSETQ. The CDR3 here is CASSWDTLSSYEQYF. The CDR3 DNA sequence: TGCGCCAGCAGCTGGGACACGTTGAGCTCCTACGAGCAGTACTTC.

The chain carries TRBV6-5 and TRBJ1-1; a weak D match, TRBD1 (5 bases). Trimming pared 8 bases from V and 9 bases from J, leaving 13 bases between. There are 11 residues in the CDR3. Germline V gene lookup returns CDR1 MNHEY and CDR2 SVGAGI. The CDR3 sequence is CASGWTDKAFF. The DNA for the CDR3 is TGTGCCAGCGGGTGGACGGACAAAGCTTTCTTT.

This sequence joins TRBV2 and TRBJ1-1, with TRBD1 as a possible D gene (5 bases). The V end was cut by 6 bases, the J end by 2 bases, with 16 bases between. This CDR3 is 15 amino acids long. Germline CDR1 reads SNHLY; CDR2 reads FYNNEI. The DNA for the CDR3 is TGTGCCAGCAGGGGAACAGGCAGCCCCAACACTGAAGCTTTCTTT. Translation gives CASRGTGSPNTEAFF.

This CDR3 reads CASRSTGVEGTQYF. CDR3 sequence (DNA): TGTGCCAGCAGGTCTACAGGGGTGGAAGGGACCCAGTACTTC. This sequence joins TRBV6-5 and TRBJ2-5; 7 positions match TRBD1. J gave up 7 bases and V 6 bases, and 11 bases lay outside the gene matches. Germline values: CDR1 MNHEY, CDR2 SVGAGI. This CDR3 comprises 14 residues.

The sample holds a few counts of this clonotype. CDR3 amino acids: CASKTGGGDEQFF. The CDR3 bases are TGTGCCAGTAAAACGGGAGGTGGCGATGAGCAGTTCTTC. The V gene is TRBV19, the J gene TRBJ2-1; 7 positions agree with TRBD2. V lost 7 bases to trimming and J lost 8 bases; unmatched junction nucleotides: 8. CDR1 and CDR2 from the germline V gene are LNHDA and SQIVND (reference sequence). CDR3 length equals 13 residues.